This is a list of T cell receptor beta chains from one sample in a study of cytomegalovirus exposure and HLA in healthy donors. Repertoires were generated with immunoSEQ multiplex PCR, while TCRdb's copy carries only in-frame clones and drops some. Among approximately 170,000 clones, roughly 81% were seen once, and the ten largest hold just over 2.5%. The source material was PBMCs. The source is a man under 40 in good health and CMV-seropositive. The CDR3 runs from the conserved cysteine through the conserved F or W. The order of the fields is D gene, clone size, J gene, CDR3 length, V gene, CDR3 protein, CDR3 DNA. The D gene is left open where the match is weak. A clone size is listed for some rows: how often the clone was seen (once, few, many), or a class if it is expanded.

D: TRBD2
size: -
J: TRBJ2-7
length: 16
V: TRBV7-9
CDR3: CSSSFPEGLAGHEQYF
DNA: TGTTCCAGCAGCTTCCCTGAGGGACTAGCGGGGCACGAGCAGTACTTC

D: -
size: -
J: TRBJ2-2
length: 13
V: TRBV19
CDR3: CASSSGYTGELFF
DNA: TGTGCCAGTAGTAGCGGGTACACCGGGGAGCTGTTTTTT

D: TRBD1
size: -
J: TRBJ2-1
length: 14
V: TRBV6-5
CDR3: CASSPTTGLNEQFF
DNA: TGTGCCAGCAGTCCGACGACAGGGCTGAATGAGCAGTTCTTC

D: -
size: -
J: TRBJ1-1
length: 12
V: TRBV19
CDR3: CASSLSGQRAFF
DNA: TGTGCCAGTAGTCTTTCGGGACAACGGGCTTTCTTT

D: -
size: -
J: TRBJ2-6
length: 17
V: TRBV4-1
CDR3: CASSQEGTRPGANVLTF
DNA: TGCGCCAGCAGCCAAGAGGGTACCAGGCCGGGGGCCAACGTCCTGACTTTC

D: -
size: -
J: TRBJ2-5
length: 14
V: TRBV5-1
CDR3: CASSLVGGQETQYF
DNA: TGCGCCAGCAGCTTGGTAGGGGGCCAAGAGACCCAGTACTTC

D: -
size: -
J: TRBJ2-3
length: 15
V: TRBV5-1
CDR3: CASSMGGQRTDTQYF
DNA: TGCGCCAGCAGCATGGGCGGACAGCGGACAGATACGCAGTATTTT

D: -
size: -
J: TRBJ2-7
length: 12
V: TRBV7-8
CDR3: CASSPLGGEQYF
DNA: TGTGCCAGCAGCCCTTTGGGAGGCGAGCAGTACTTC

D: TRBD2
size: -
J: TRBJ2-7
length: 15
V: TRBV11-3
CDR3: CASSFLAGGHYEQYF
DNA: TGTGCCAGCAGCTTTCTAGCGGGAGGGCACTACGAGCAGTACTTC

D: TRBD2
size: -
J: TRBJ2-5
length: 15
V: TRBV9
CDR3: CASSVAGGRQETQYF
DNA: TGTGCCAGCAGCGTAGCGGGAGGGCGCCAAGAGACCCAGTACTTC

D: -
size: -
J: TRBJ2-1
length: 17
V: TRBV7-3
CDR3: CASSLKGVVPSYNEQFF
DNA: TGTGCCAGCAGCTTAAAAGGGGTAGTCCCCTCCTACAATGAGCAGTTCTTC

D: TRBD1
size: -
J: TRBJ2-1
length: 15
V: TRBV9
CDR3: CASSLRGNSYNEQFF
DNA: TGTGCCAGCAGCCTCAGGGGGAACTCCTACAATGAGCAGTTCTTC

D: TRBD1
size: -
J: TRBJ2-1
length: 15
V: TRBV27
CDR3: CASSTGGLSYNEQFF
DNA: TGTGCCAGCAGTACAGGGGGTCTCTCCTACAATGAGCAGTTCTTC

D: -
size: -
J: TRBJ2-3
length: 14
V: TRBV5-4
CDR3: CASSPPGVTDTQYF
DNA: TGTGCCAGCAGCCCCCCGGGGGTCACAGATACGCAGTATTTT

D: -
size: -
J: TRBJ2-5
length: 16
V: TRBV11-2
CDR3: CASSLSTVSREETQYF
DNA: TGTGCCAGCAGCTTGTCCACGGTCTCCCGCGAAGAGACCCAGTACTTC

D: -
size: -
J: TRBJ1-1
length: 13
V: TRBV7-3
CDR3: CASSRGFNTEAFF
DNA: TGTGCCAGCAGCCGAGGGTTTAACACTGAAGCTTTCTTT

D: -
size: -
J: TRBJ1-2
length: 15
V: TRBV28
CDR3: CASSQHGLDRGGYTF
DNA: TGTGCCAGCAGCCAACACGGATTAGACAGAGGAGGCTACACCTTC

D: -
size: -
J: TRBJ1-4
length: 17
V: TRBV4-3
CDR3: CASSQDRGGRTNEKLFF
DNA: TGCGCCAGCAGCCAAGATCGGGGGGGCCGCACTAATGAAAAACTGTTTTTT

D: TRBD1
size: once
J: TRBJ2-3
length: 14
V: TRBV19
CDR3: CASSPGGGTDTQYF
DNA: TGTGCCAGCAGTCCAGGGGGAGGCACAGATACGCAGTATTTT

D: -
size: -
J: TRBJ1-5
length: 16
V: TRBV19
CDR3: CASSNPGLRPNQPQHF
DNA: TGTGCCAGTAGTAACCCGGGACTAAGGCCGAATCAGCCCCAGCATTTT

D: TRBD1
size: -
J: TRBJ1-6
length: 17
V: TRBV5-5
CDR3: CASSLRLGQGRESPLHF
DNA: TGTGCCAGCAGCTTGCGGTTGGGACAGGGAAGGGAGTCACCCCTCCACTTT

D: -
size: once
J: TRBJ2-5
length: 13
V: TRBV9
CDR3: CASSGRAQETQYF
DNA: TGTGCCAGCAGCGGGCGGGCCCAAGAGACCCAGTACTTC

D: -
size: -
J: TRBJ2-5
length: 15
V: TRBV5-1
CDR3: CASSLEGNYQETQYF
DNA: TGCGCCAGCAGCTTGGAGGGGAACTACCAAGAGACCCAGTACTTC

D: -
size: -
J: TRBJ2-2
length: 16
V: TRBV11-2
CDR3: CASSPAAGVNTGELFF
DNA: TGTGCCAGCAGCCCCGCGGCGGGCGTGAACACCGGGGAGCTGTTTTTT

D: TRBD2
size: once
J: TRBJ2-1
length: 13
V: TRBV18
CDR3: CASSPTSENEQFF
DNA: TGTGCCAGCTCACCAACTAGCGAGAATGAGCAGTTCTTC

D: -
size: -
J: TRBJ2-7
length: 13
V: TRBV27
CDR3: CASSFASSYEQYF
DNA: TGTGCCAGCAGTTTCGCCAGCTCCTACGAGCAGTACTTC

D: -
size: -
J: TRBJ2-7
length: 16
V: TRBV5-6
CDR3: CASSLVQAKSSYEQYF
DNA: TGTGCCAGCAGCTTGGTGCAGGCGAAGAGCTCCTACGAGCAGTACTTC

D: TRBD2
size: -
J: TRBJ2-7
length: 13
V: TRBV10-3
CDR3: CAIRGEGSYEQYF
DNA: TGTGCCATCCGGGGGGAGGGCTCCTACGAGCAGTACTTC

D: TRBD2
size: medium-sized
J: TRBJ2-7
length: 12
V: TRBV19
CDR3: CATSRGYYEQYF
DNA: TGTGCCACCTCGCGGGGGTACTACGAGCAGTACTTC

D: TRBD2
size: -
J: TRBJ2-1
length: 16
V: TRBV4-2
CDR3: CASSQGGGRTYNEQFF
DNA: TGTGCCAGCAGCCAAGGTGGCGGGAGGACTTACAATGAGCAGTTCTTC

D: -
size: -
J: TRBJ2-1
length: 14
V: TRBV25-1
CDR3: CASRDRGWNNEQFF
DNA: TGTGCCAGCAGGGATAGAGGCTGGAACAATGAGCAGTTCTTC

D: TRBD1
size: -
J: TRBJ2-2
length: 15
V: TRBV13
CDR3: CASSLDRDETGELFF
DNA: TGTGCCAGCAGCCTGGACAGGGATGAAACCGGGGAGCTGTTTTTT

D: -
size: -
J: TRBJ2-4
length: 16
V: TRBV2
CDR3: CASMGSRVGAKNIQYF
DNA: TGTGCCAGCATGGGCTCGCGGGTAGGAGCCAAAAACATTCAGTACTTC

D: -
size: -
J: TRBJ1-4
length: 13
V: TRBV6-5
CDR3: CASSITGNEKLFF
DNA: TGTGCCAGCAGTATCACGGGGAATGAAAAACTGTTTTTT

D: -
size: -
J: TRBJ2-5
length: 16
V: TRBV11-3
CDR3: CASSSRQVKREETQYF
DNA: TGTGCCAGCAGCTCACGACAGGTTAAGAGAGAAGAGACCCAGTACTTC

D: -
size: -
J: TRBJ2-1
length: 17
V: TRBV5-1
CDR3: CASSPAPSALTYNEQFF
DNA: TGCGCCAGCAGCCCAGCCCCCAGCGCGCTTACCTACAATGAGCAGTTCTTC

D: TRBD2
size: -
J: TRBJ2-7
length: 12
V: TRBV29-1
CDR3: CSVLEREVDRYF
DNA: TGCAGCGTTCTGGAGCGGGAGGTAGATCGGTACTTC

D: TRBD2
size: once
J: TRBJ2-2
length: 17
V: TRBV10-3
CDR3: CAISEPGLAGNTGELFF
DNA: TGTGCCATCAGTGAGCCGGGACTAGCGGGGAACACCGGGGAGCTGTTTTTT

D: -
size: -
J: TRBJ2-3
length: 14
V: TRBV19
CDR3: CASSIYWADNTQYF
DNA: TGTGCCAGTAGTATATATTGGGCCGACAATACGCAGTATTTT

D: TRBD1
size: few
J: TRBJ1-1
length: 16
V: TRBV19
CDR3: CASSIGGTGRNTEAFF
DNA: TGTGCCAGTAGTATCGGCGGGACAGGGAGAAACACTGAAGCTTTCTTT

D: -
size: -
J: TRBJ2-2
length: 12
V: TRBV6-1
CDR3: CASSEFGGELFF
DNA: TGTGCCAGTAGTGAATTCGGCGGGGAGCTGTTTTTT

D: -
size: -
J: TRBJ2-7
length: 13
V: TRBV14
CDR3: CASSQKTTGEQYF
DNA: TGTGCCAGCAGCCAAAAGACAACAGGCGAGCAGTACTTC

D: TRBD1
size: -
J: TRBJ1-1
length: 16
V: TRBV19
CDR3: CASSRGTGVLGTEAFF
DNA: TGTGCCAGTAGTAGAGGGACAGGAGTTTTAGGCACTGAAGCTTTCTTT

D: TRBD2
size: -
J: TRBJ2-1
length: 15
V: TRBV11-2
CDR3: CASRNWGGGHNEQFF
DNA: TGTGCCAGCAGGAATTGGGGCGGGGGACACAATGAGCAGTTCTTC

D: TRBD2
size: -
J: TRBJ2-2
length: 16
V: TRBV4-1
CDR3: CASSPLAGPNTGELFF
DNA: TGCGCCAGCAGCCCTTTAGCGGGTCCGAACACCGGGGAGCTGTTTTTT

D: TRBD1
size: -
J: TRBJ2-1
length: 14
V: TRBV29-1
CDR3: CSVVGNRGHDEQFF
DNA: TGCAGCGTTGTCGGAAACAGGGGGCACGATGAGCAGTTCTTC

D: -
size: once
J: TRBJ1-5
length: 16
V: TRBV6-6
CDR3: CASCPTSGSSNQPQHF
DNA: TGTGCCAGCTGCCCTACCTCCGGGAGTTCCAATCAGCCCCAGCATTTT

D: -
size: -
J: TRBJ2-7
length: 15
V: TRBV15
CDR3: CATSRAPRTDYEQYF
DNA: TGTGCCACCAGCAGAGCCCCGAGGACAGACTACGAGCAGTACTTC

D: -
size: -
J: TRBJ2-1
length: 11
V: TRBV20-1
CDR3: CSAPSYNEQFF
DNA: TGCAGTGCCCCCTCTTACAATGAGCAGTTCTTC

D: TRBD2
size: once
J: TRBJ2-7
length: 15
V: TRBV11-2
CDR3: CASSSRLAGGYEQYF
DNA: TGTGCCAGCAGCTCCCGACTAGCGGGAGGGTACGAGCAGTACTTC

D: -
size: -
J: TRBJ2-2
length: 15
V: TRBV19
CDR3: CASNQQGYASGELFF
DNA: TGTGCCAGTAACCAACAGGGATATGCGTCCGGGGAGCTGTTTTTT

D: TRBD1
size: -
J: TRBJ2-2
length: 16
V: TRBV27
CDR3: CASSLWDRGGTGELFF
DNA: TGTGCCAGCAGTTTATGGGACAGGGGTGGAACCGGGGAGCTGTTTTTT

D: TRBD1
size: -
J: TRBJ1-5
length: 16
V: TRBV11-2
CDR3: CASSPNAGQSNQPQHF
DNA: TGTGCCAGCAGCCCCAATGCGGGACAGAGCAATCAGCCCCAGCATTTT